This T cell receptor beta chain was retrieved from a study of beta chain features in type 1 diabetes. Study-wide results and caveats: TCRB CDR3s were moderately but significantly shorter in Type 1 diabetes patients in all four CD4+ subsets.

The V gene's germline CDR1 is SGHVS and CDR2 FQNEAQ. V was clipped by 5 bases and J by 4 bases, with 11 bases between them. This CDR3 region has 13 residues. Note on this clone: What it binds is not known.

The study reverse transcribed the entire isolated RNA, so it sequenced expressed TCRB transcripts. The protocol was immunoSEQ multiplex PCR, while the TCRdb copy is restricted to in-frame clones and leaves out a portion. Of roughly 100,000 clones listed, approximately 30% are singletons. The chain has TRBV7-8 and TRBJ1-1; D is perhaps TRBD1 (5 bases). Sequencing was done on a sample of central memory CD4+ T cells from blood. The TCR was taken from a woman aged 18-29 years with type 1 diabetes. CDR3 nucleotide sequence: TGTGCCAGCAGCGGGGGGACCCGCACTGAAGCTTTCTTT. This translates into CASSGGTRTEAFF.